This entry lists 18 T cell receptor beta chains sequenced from one sample in a study of cytomegalovirus exposure and HLA in healthy donors. Some clones are missing from TCRdb's copy, which holds only in-frame ones; the method was immunoSEQ multiplex PCR. The table records just under 150,000 clones, around 90% of them present only once. Sequenced: PBMCs. Every receptor here comes from a man between 18 and 35 years old in good health and CMV-seropositive.

This clone was observed a handful of times. The rearrangement uses TRBV7-9 and TRBJ2-3; 8 positions agree with TRBD2. The CDR3 spans 15 residues. Germline-derived CDR1 and CDR2 are SEHNR and FQNEAQ (reference sequence). Unmatched junction bases numbered 10, after V lost 8 bases and J lost 3 bases. The DNA for the CDR3 is TGTGCCAGCCGTAGCGGGGCAGGGGAAACAGATACGCAGTATTTT. Its protein is CASRSGAGETDTQYF.

The chain recombines TRBV30 with TRBJ1-1, with D hard to call. The V and J ends lost 2 bases and 10 bases respectively, with 20 bases between them. Germline V gene sequence: CDR1 GTSNPN, CDR2 SVGIG (reference sequence). This CDR3 spans 14 amino acids. The CDR3 sequence: CAWSRRRFATGAFF. In nucleotides, the CDR3 is TGTGCCTGGAGTCGAAGGAGGTTCGCGACCGGAGCTTTCTTT.

This chain's CDR3 is CASSRGVAGQETQYF. CDR3 sequence (DNA): TGTGCCAGCAGTCGAGGGGTAGCGGGGCAAGAGACCCAGTACTTC. J is TRBJ2-5 and V is TRBV9; 8 bases line up with TRBD2. Germline CDR1 reads SGDLS; CDR2 reads YYNGEE. The V gene end was trimmed by 5 bases and the J gene end by 2 bases; junction bases not matched to a gene: 8. The CDR3 extends over 15 amino acids.

The chain carries TRBV27 and TRBJ2-3; possible D gene TRBD1, 6 bases. V was trimmed by 7 bases and J by 1 base, leaving 18 bases between them. The CDR3 extends over 16 amino acids. Per the germline V gene, CDR1 is MNHEY and CDR2 is SMNVEV (reference sequence). The CDR3 nucleotides read TGTGCCAGCACTTCACAGGGTACGCGGCGCACAGATACGCAGTATTTT. This codes for CASTSQGTRRTDTQYF.

Details on this clone: Other DNA variants within this sample encode the same CDR3. The gene calls are TRBV5-1 and TRBJ2-5, with 7 positions matching TRBD1. Germline V lookup: CDR1 SGHRS, CDR2 YFSETQ. Unmatched junction bases numbered 1, after V lost 0 bases and J lost 5 bases. This CDR3 has 13 residues. CDR3: CASSLGGGETQYF. In DNA form, the CDR3 reads TGCGCCAGCAGCTTGGGAGGGGGCGAGACCCAGTACTTC. Looking up the rest from reference TRBV5-1 and TRBJ2-5 gives the full variable domain: KAGVTQTPRYLIKTRGQQVTLSCSPISGHRSVSWYQQTPGQGLQFLFEYFSETQRNKGNFPGRFSGRQFSNSRSEMNVSTLELGDSALYLCASSLGGGETQYFGPGTRLLVL.

This clone appeared a few times. The genes are TRBV5-5 and TRBJ2-2, with D tentatively TRBD2 (6 bases). The CDR3 is made up of 17 amino acids. V was pared by 2 bases and J by 0 bases, with 14 bases between. Germline assignment: CDR1 SGHKS and CDR2 YYEKEE (reference sequence). As DNA, the CDR3 is TGTGCCAGCAGCTTATCGGACTATCTCGCGAACACCGGGGAGCTGTTTTTT. It encodes CASSLSDYLANTGELFF. The full variable domain, completed using reference TRBV5-5 and TRBJ2-2, is DAGVTQSPTHLIKTRGQQVTLRCSPISGHKSVSWYQQVLGQGPQFIFQYYEKEERGRGNFPDRFSARQFPNYSSELNVNALLLGDSALYLCASSLSDYLANTGELFFGEGSRLTVL.

The rearrangement links TRBV5-1 to TRBJ2-7; 9 bases fit TRBD1. Germline trimming cut 0 bases from V and 3 bases from J; bases unmatched to any gene: 4. In germline, CDR1 is SGHRS, CDR2 YFSETQ. CDR3 length: 15 residues. CDR3 protein: CASSLAAGQGYEQYF. The CDR3 DNA reads TGCGCCAGCAGCTTGGCCGCGGGACAGGGCTACGAGCAGTACTTC.

V and J are TRBV6-1 and TRBJ2-1, with 11 bases matching TRBD2. The CDR3 has 13 amino acids. With V trimmed by 6 bases and J by 16 bases, 11 bases remained unmatched. The V gene's germline CDR1 is MNHNS and CDR2 SASEGT. CDR3 sequence: CASSVNSGGGGFF. Here the CDR3 DNA reads TGTGCCAGCAGCGTCAATAGCGGGGGGGGCGGATTCTTC.

The V call is TRBV4-2, the J call TRBJ2-1; no clear D. Trimming took off 0 bases at V and 5 bases at J, with 20 bases between the two ends. Germline CDR1 and CDR2: LGHNA and YNFKEQ. The CDR3 loop spans 18 amino acids. The CDR3 here is CASSQDALNLLQNNEQFF. The CDR3 nucleotides read TGTGCCAGCAGCCAAGACGCCCTTAACTTACTCCAAAACAATGAGCAGTTCTTC.

The genes are TRBV28 and TRBJ2-3; TRBD2 might be the D (6 bases). The V end lost 5 bases, the J end lost 10 bases, and 16 bases lay between the germline ends. This CDR3 has 13 residues. CDR1 and CDR2 from the germline V gene are MDHEN and SYDVKM. This CDR3 is CASSTPTPGAQYF. The CDR3 DNA is TGTGCCAGCAGTACCCCGACTCCGGGGGCGCAGTATTTT. Combining the CDR3 with reference TRBV28 and TRBJ2-3 gives the whole variable domain DVKVTQSSRYLVKRTGEKVFLECVQDMDHENMFWYRQDPGLGLRLIYFSYDVKMKEKGDIPEGYSVSREKKERFSLILESASTNQTSMYLCASSTPTPGAQYFGPGTRLTVL.

The CDR3: CASSSSPNYFLGNTEAFF. In nucleotides, the CDR3 is TGTGCCAGCAGTTCTAGCCCTAACTATTTTCTGGGAAACACTGAAGCTTTCTTT. This rearrangement joins TRBV28 to TRBJ1-1; no definite D call. V lost 4 bases and J lost 2, with 23 bases in between. Germline values: CDR1 MDHEN, CDR2 SYDVKM. This CDR3 is 18 amino acids long.

The rearrangement joins TRBV27 to TRBJ2-6; D not certain. There are 15 residues in the CDR3. V lost 7 bases to trimming and J lost 3 bases, with 13 bases between them. Germline V lookup: CDR1 MNHEY, CDR2 SMNVEV (reference sequence). The CDR3 loop is CASKSMRGGANVLTF. The CDR3 DNA follows: TGTGCCAGCAAATCGATGAGAGGTGGGGCCAACGTCCTGACTTTC.

This chain uses TRBV14 with TRBJ2-7; 10 nucleotides match TRBD2. Germline V gene lookup returns CDR1 SGHDN and CDR2 FVKESK. The CDR3 spans 15 residues. The V and J ends lost 6 bases and 0 bases, in that order; junction bases with no gene match: 5. CDR3 nucleotides: TGTGCCAGCAGTCTCTCTAGCGGGAGCTCCTACGAGCAGTACTTC. Protein sequence: CASSLSSGSSYEQYF.

V usage is TRBV28 and J usage is TRBJ2-6; D is ambiguous. In germline, CDR1 is MDHEN, CDR2 SYDVKM. The length of the CDR3 is 15 residues. Between the trimmed V and J ends, which lost 3 bases and 3 bases, there was a span of 9 bases. In DNA form, the CDR3 reads TGTGCCAGCAGTTTCATGAGGTTTGGGGCCAACGTCCTGACTTTC. This sequence encodes CASSFMRFGANVLTF. The variable domain in full, with the rest retrieved from reference TRBV28 and TRBJ2-6, is DVKVTQSSRYLVKRTGEKVFLECVQDMDHENMFWYRQDPGLGLRLIYFSYDVKMKEKGDIPEGYSVSREKKERFSLILESASTNQTSMYLCASSFMRFGANVLTFGAGSRLTVL.

The chain carries TRBV19 and TRBJ1-5; TRBD1 is a possible D gene (6 bases). The germline CDR1 and CDR2 sequences are LNHDA and SQIVND (reference sequence). V was trimmed by 0 bases and J by 7 bases, leaving 16 bases between them. The CDR3 has 16 amino acids. This CDR3 reads CASSIDHRQATQPQHF. Here the CDR3 DNA reads TGTGCCAGTAGTATAGATCATCGACAGGCGACGCAGCCCCAGCATTTT. Full variable domain (remainder filled in from reference TRBV19 and TRBJ1-5): DGGITQSPKYLFRKEGQNVTLSCEQNLNHDAMYWYRQDPGQGLRLIYYSQIVNDFQKGDIAEGYSVSREKKESFPLTVTSAQKNPTAFYLCASSIDHRQATQPQHFGDGTRLSIL.

The CDR3 DNA sequence: TGTGCCAGCAGCTCTCCGGGACAGAGTACCTACGAGCAGTACTTC. It is translated as CASSSPGQSTYEQYF. The chain employs TRBV5-6 and TRBJ2-7; TRBD1 aligns across 7 bases. The CDR3 consists of 15 residues. Trimming removed 3 bases from V and 2 bases from J; junction bases left unmatched: 8. Germline V lookup: CDR1 SGHDT, CDR2 YYEEEE.

This clone was detected once. V usage is TRBV5-1 and J usage is TRBJ2-7; 10 bases map to TRBD2. Germline-derived CDR1 and CDR2 are SGHRS and YFSETQ. The CDR3 is 15 amino acids. The V and J ends lost 5 bases and 3 bases, in that order; junction bases with no gene match: 8. The CDR3 nucleotides read TGCGCCAGCAGTGATCTGACTAGCGGGCGCTACGAGCAGTACTTC. Translated: CASSDLTSGRYEQYF.

The V call is TRBV7-9, the J call TRBJ2-5; perhaps TRBD1 as D (5 bases). CDR3 length: 13 amino acids. Germline-derived CDR1 and CDR2 are SEHNR and FQNEAQ (reference sequence). V dropped 4 bases and J dropped 5 bases, with 11 bases sitting between them. The CDR3 sequence is CASSYRQLETQYF. CDR3 bases: TGTGCCAGCAGCTACCGACAGCTCGAGACCCAGTACTTC.